Reported below is one T cell receptor beta chain. This specimen belongs to a study of blood T cell repertoires in COVID-19. Two negative PCRs, clearance, or symptom resolution were required of recovered Cohort 3 donors. Profiling relied on immunoSEQ multiplex PCR, and the TCRdb table lists in-frame clones only, not all of them. The repertoire consists of roughly 450,000 clones, with less than 95% occurring once and the leading ten covering 0.6% to 0.7%. The TCR was taken from a man between 18 and 35 years old who had recovered from COVID-19. The sequencing sample was made of PBMCs or T cells enriched from blood (not recorded which).

Here the CDR3 DNA reads TGTGCCAGCAACCCTCTCCGGGGGGGCAGAAGTTCAGGTAACACAGATACGCAGTATTTT. It is translated as CASNPLRGGRSSGNTDTQYF. The chain links TRBV28 to TRBJ2-3; 8 bases agree with TRBD2. V lost 7 bases, J lost 2 bases, and 23 bases stayed unmatched. The length of the CDR3 is 20 residues. Germline V CDR1 and CDR2: MDHEN, SYDVKM.